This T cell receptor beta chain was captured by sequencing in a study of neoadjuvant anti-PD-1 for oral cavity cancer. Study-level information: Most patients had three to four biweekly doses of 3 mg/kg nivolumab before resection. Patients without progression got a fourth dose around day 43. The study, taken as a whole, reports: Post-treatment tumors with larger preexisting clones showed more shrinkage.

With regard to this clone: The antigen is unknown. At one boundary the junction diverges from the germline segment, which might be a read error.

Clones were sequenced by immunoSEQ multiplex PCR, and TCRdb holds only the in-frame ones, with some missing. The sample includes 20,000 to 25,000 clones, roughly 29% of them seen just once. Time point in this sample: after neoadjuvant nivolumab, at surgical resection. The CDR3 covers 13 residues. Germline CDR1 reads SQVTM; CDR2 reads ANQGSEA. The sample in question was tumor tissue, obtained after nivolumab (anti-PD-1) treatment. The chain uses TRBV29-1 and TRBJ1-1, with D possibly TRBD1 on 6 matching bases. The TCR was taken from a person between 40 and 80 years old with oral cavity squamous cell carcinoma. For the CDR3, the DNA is TGCAGCCTTGAAGGGGGTAAGAACACTGAAGCTTTCTTT. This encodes CSLEGGKNTEAFF.